These 23 T cell receptor beta chains came from one sample sequenced in a study of regulatory T cells in long-lasting Graves disease. Sample time point: newly diagnosed GD, antithyroid drugs for less than 3 months. TCR sequences were obtained from RNA taken from PBMCs. In building TCR beta libraries, iRepertoire HTBI primers were used together with Arm-PCR of CDR3 regions. TCRdb ran MiXCR on the multiplex PCR reads and lists one entry per CDR3 protein. Of roughly 430,000 distinct CDR3 sequences detected, 16% appear once; the ten largest clones hold approximately 12%. These records were also assigned to another study, of T cells in Graves' hyperthyroidism and ophthalmopathy.

The source was peripheral blood mononuclear cells (PBMCs), collected at new diagnosis, from a patient treated with antithyroid drugs. Source of these receptors: a woman younger than 45 with Graves disease.

This clonotype appeared many times. This rearrangement joins TRBV27 to TRBJ1-2; D perhaps matches TRBD1 (6 bases). Per the germline V gene, CDR1 is MNHEY and CDR2 is SMNVEV (reference sequence). The CDR3 contains 13 residues. The V gene lost 7 bases and the J gene lost 7 bases, with 16 bases spanning the gap. CDR3 region: CASTSQGIGGYTF. The CDR3 DNA reads TGTGCCAGCACCTCACAGGGAATAGGTGGCTACACCTTC.

This clonotype was recorded many times. The chain combines TRBV30 with TRBJ2-4; TRBD2 agrees at 11 bases. The CDR3 consists of 14 residues. The V gene's germline CDR1 is GTSNPN and CDR2 SVGIG (reference sequence). The V gene end was trimmed by 4 bases and the J gene end by 5 bases; junction bases not matched to a gene: 4. CDR3 amino acids: CAWKPGLAENIQYF. In DNA form, the CDR3 reads TGTGCCTGGAAGCCGGGACTAGCGGAAAACATTCAGTACTTC.

The sample holds many counts of this clonotype. The chain has TRBV7-9 and TRBJ2-7, with D unresolved. The germline gives CDR1 SEHNR, CDR2 FQNEAQ (reference sequence). The CDR3 is 13 residues long. The V end lost 0 bases, the J end lost 7 bases, and 10 bases lay between the germline ends. The CDR3 DNA sequence: TGTGCCAGCAGCTTAGCGCTAAGTGGGGAGCAGTACTTC. It yields the protein CASSLALSGEQYF. The variable domain in full, completed from reference TRBV7-9 and TRBJ2-7, reads DTGVSQNPRHKITKRGQNVTFRCDPISEHNRLYWYRQTLGQGPEFLTYFQNEAQLEKSRLLSDRFSAERPKGSFSTLEIQRTEQGDSAMYLCASSLALSGEQYFGPGTRLTVT.

This clonotype has a handful of counts. The CDR3: CASSLALAGPYNEQFF. The DNA of the CDR3 is TGTGCCAGCAGTTTAGCGCTGGCAGGACCCTACAATGAGCAGTTCTTC. The chain couples TRBV6-2 or TRBV6-3 to TRBJ2-1; tentatively, D is TRBD2 (5 bases). The germline V and J ends were trimmed by 4 bases and 2 bases, with 15 bases remaining between them. This CDR3 is built from 16 residues. Germline V CDR1 and CDR2: MNHEY, SVGEGT.

This clonotype was observed once. The DNA for the CDR3 is TGTGCCAGCAGCCAAGGGACAGGGGGGAACACCGGGGAGCTGTTTTTT. Its translation: CASSQGTGGNTGELFF. This rearrangement joins TRBV7-9 to TRBJ2-2, with 11 bases matching TRBD1. The CDR3 runs 16 residues. V shed 5 bases, J shed 1 base, and the junction held 3 bases outside the gene matches. Germline V gene data show CDR1 as SEHNR and CDR2 as FQNEAQ (reference sequence).

In the case of this clonotype: A single base separates this from a much larger clone, so it may be a read error. The chain uses TRBV5-5 and TRBJ2-1; the match to TRBD2 covers 8 bases. The V and J ends lost 5 bases and 10 bases, in that order; junction bases with no gene match: 14. From germline, CDR1 is SGHKS and CDR2 YYEKEE (reference sequence). The CDR3 totals 15 residues. The CDR3 nucleotides are TGTGCCAGCAGTATTTCCGGGACTAGTGTCGAGGAGCAGTTCTTC. Translation: CASSISGTSVEEQFF. Drawing the rest from reference TRBV5-5 and TRBJ2-1, the complete variable domain is DAGVTQSPTHLIKTRGQQVTLRCSPISGHKSVSWYQQVLGQGPQFIFQYYEKEERGRGNFPDRFSARQFPNYSSELNVNALLLGDSALYLCASSISGTSVEEQFFGPGTRLTVL.

The chain employs TRBV7-2 and TRBJ2-1, with 12 bases aligning to TRBD2. There are 20 residues in the CDR3. CDR1 and CDR2 from the germline V gene are SGHTA and FQGNSA. V shed 3 bases and J 2 bases; nucleotides not matched to a gene: 14. CDR3 nucleotides: TGTGCCAGCAGCTTTTATGTCCGACTAGCGGGAGTAAGGGCCTACAATGAGCAGTTCTTC. Translation gives CASSFYVRLAGVRAYNEQFF.

This clonotype showed up many times. The chain combines TRBV7-9 with TRBJ1-2; D remains ambiguous. With 0 bases removed from V and 2 bases from J, the gap between germline ends came to 10 bases. Germline CDR1 reads SEHNR; CDR2 reads FQNEAQ (reference sequence). The CDR3 spans 15 residues. The CDR3 coding sequence is TGTGCCAGCAGCTTAGCGGGGAGCCTCAACTATGGCTACACCTTC. The encoded protein is CASSLAGSLNYGYTF.

This chain joins TRBV29-1 and TRBJ2-1; perhaps D is TRBD1 or TRBD2 (5 bases each). Germline V CDR1 and CDR2: SQVTM, ANQGSEA. The CDR3 covers 13 residues. The V end was cut by 3 bases, the J end by 2 bases, with 8 bases between. In DNA, the CDR3 is TGCAGCGTTGAGGGGACGACCTACAATGAGCAGTTCTTC. As protein: CSVEGTTYNEQFF.

This clonotype was seen many times. J is TRBJ2-7 and V is TRBV20-1; 9 positions match TRBD2. The junction had 6 bases not matched to a gene; V was cut back by 2 bases and J by 1 base. The CDR3 is 15 amino acids. Germline CDR1 reads DFQATT; CDR2 reads SNEGSKA (reference sequence). CDR3 bases: TGCAGTGCTAGAACCCCGGGACTAGCTTCCTACGAGCAGTACTTC. This encodes CSARTPGLASYEQYF.

This clonotype was picked up many times. The rearrangement uses TRBV11-2 and TRBJ2-5, with D unresolved. The V end was cut by 1 base, the J end by 4 bases, with 10 bases between. Germline assignment: CDR1 SGHAT and CDR2 FQNNGV. CDR3 length equals 14 residues. CDR3 DNA: TGTGCCAGCAGCTTAGTCCGCACGAGAGAGACCCAGTACTTC. It codes for CASSLVRTRETQYF.

This clonotype was recorded many times. V is TRBV24-1 and J is TRBJ1-5; D remains unclear. CDR3 length equals 17 residues. The ends were cut back, 4 bases at V and 1 base at J, with 16 bases in the middle. The germline V gene encodes CDR1 KGHDR and CDR2 SFDVKD. CDR3 loop: CATSERGSLGSNQPQHF. The CDR3 region has the DNA TGTGCCACCAGTGAGAGAGGCTCGTTGGGCAGCAATCAGCCCCAGCATTTT.

Ten or more counts support this clonotype. The CDR3 region has the DNA TGCAGTGCTAGTACTTTATCGGGGTACACTGAAGCTTTCTTT. Residues: CSASTLSGYTEAFF. The chain employs TRBV20-1 and TRBJ1-1; D gene unclear. V lost 3 bases to trimming and J lost 3 bases, with 14 bases between them. Germline CDR1 DFQATT, CDR2 SNEGSKA (reference sequence). The CDR3 loop spans 14 amino acids.

This clonotype has a count of ten or more. This rearrangement joins TRBV10-3 to TRBJ2-7, with a tentative D call TRBD1 (6 bases). The CDR3 covers 15 residues. The ends were cut back, 2 bases at V and 1 base at J, with 12 bases in the middle. Per the germline V gene, CDR1 is ENHRY and CDR2 is SYGVKD. For the CDR3, the DNA is TGTGCCATCAGTGAGGGCACAGGGTTATCCTACGAGCAGTACTTC. This translates into CAISEGTGLSYEQYF.

This clonotype was recorded many times. This chain connects TRBV27 to TRBJ2-7; 9 bases align to TRBD2. Trimming at V came to 6 bases and at J to 2 bases, leaving 8 bases not matched to a gene. CDR1 MNHEY and CDR2 SMNVEV come from the germline V gene (reference sequence). The CDR3 consists of 15 residues. The CDR3 DNA reads as TGTGCCAGCAGCCTCGGTTTAGCGGGAGCCTACGAGCAGTACTTC. Its translation is CASSLGLAGAYEQYF.

This clonotype was counted ten times or more. The gene calls are TRBV11-2 and TRBJ2-7, with TRBD2 matching over 8 bases. The CDR3 has 14 amino acids. V dropped 1 base and J dropped 7; count of bases not matched to a gene: 6. Germline assignment: CDR1 SGHAT and CDR2 FQNNGV. For the CDR3, the DNA is TGTGCCAGCAGCTTAGTTCGACTAGCGAGGGAGCAGTACTTC. Amino acid sequence: CASSLVRLAREQYF.

This clonotype was detected many times. The CDR3 nucleotides read TGTGCCAGCAGCCAATCCAGGCACAATTACGAGCAGTACTTC. Its protein product is CASSQSRHNYEQYF. The chain recombines TRBV3-1 with TRBJ2-7; no clear D gene. CDR1 and CDR2 from the germline V gene are LGHDT and YNNKEL (reference sequence). The CDR3 totals 14 residues. Trimming pared 2 bases from V and 4 bases from J, leaving 12 bases between.

This clonotype was detected only once. The chain is built from TRBV5-1 and TRBJ1-6; TRBD1 agrees at 10 bases. The CDR3 totals 15 residues. V was pared by 4 bases and J by 8 bases, with 6 bases of the junction left unmatched. Germline V gene sequence: CDR1 SGHRS, CDR2 YFSETQ. The CDR3 coding sequence is TGCGCCAGCAGCCTCCTCGGACAGGGGGATTCACCCCTCCACTTT. It yields the protein CASSLLGQGDSPLHF.

This clonotype was counted many times. The V gene is TRBV11-2, the J gene TRBJ2-5, with 7 positions matching TRBD1. Germline V gene sequence: CDR1 SGHAT, CDR2 FQNNGV. J lost 9 bases, V lost 5 bases, and 9 bases had no gene match. The CDR3 is 13 residues long. CDR3 protein: CASSGRYRGAQYF. The CDR3 DNA reads as TGTGCCAGCAGCGGGCGATACAGGGGAGCCCAGTACTTC.

This clonotype has only one observation. The J gene is TRBJ1-1, the V gene TRBV7-6; D ambiguous. The CDR3 totals 14 residues. Germline V gene sequence: CDR1 SGHVS, CDR2 FNYEAQ. The V gene lost 6 bases and the J gene lost 0 bases, with 11 bases spanning the gap. CDR3 sequence: CASSLTNMNTEAFF. CDR3 bases: TGTGCCAGCAGTCTGACAAACATGAACACTGAAGCTTTCTTT.

Ten or more counts support this clonotype. The V gene is TRBV7-9, the J gene TRBJ2-3; the D gene is possibly TRBD2 (5 bases). Trimming cost V 2 bases and J 11 bases, with 11 bases left between them. The CDR3 covers 12 residues. The germline gives CDR1 SEHNR, CDR2 FQNEAQ (reference sequence). This chain's CDR3 is CASSLSGQRQYF. The CDR3 DNA reads TGTGCCAGCAGCTTAAGCGGTCAGAGGCAGTATTTT. The variable domain in full, with the rest retrieved from reference TRBV7-9 and TRBJ2-3, is DTGVSQNPRHKITKRGQNVTFRCDPISEHNRLYWYRQTLGQGPEFLTYFQNEAQLEKSRLLSDRFSAERPKGSFSTLEIQRTEQGDSAMYLCASSLSGQRQYFGPGTRLTVL.

This clonotype was detected a few times. This chain uses TRBV27 with TRBJ2-7; a possible D gene is TRBD1 (6 bases). The V and J ends lost 4 bases and 4 bases respectively, with 11 bases between them. The CDR3 has 13 residues. Germline assignment: CDR1 MNHEY and CDR2 SMNVEV (reference sequence). As DNA, the CDR3 is TGTGCCAGCAGTTCCACGACAGGATACGAGCAGTACTTC. Protein: CASSSTTGYEQYF.

This clonotype was observed a few times. In this CDR3 the conserved last residue, phenylalanine or tryptophan, is missing, so a read error is likely. The rearrangement uses TRBV6-1 and TRBJ2-4; 8 positions match TRBD2. Germline V gene lookup returns CDR1 MNHNS and CDR2 SASEGT. This CDR3 has 15 amino acids. V shed 7 bases, J shed 9 bases, and the junction held 14 bases outside the gene matches. In DNA, the CDR3 is TGTGCCAGCACCTCCTCGGGAGGGGATCGTAGCATTCAGTACCTC. Translated: CASTSSGGDRSIQYL.